Presented here are 5 T cell receptor beta chains from one specimen sequenced in a study of long-term antiretroviral therapy in people with HIV. They ran version v3.0 of the immunoSEQ assay at survey level. Sequenced by immunoSEQ multiplex PCR; TCRdb stores in-frame clones only, minus some. The sample records roughly 28,000 clones, less than 85% being singletons. The sequencing used unsorted PBMCs, collected 0.3 years after starting antiretroviral therapy. The receptor source for this set is a man in his forties or fifties with HIV.

CDR3 sequence (DNA): TGCAGCGTTGAAGCTAGTTCGGATACGCAGTATTTT. It translates to CSVEASSDTQYF. V and J are TRBV29-1 and TRBJ2-3; D not certain. The CDR3 length is 12 residues. V lost 1 base to trimming and J lost 6 bases, with 8 bases between them. Looked up from germline, CDR1 is SQVTM and CDR2 is ANQGSEA.

The chain recombines TRBV5-6 with TRBJ2-1; 7 bases are shared with TRBD2. Germline V CDR1 and CDR2: SGHDT, YYEEEE. The CDR3 length is 15 residues. V shed 4 bases, J shed 2 bases, and the junction held 6 bases outside the gene matches. The CDR3 bases are TGTGCCAGCAGCCTCGGGGGGTTGACCTACAATGAGCAGTTCTTC. Translated: CASSLGGLTYNEQFF.

This rearrangement joins TRBV14 to TRBJ1-2; no reliable D call. V lost 5 bases and J lost 0, with 4 bases in between. The CDR3 runs to 12 residues. Germline-derived CDR1 and CDR2 are SGHDN and FVKESK. The CDR3 loop reads CASSAANYGYTF. CDR3 bases: TGTGCCAGCAGCGCAGCTAACTATGGCTACACCTTC.

The CDR3 DNA sequence: TGTGCCAGCAGCTTGGTGCCGACAGGGGCTAACAATGAGCAGTTCTTC. Amino acid sequence: CASSLVPTGANNEQFF. The V and J genes are TRBV5-5 and TRBJ2-1; 8 nucleotides line up with TRBD1. The CDR3 runs to 16 residues. Trimming at V came to 0 bases and at J to 5 bases, leaving 7 bases not matched to a gene. Germline lookup yields CDR1 SGHKS and CDR2 YYEKEE (reference sequence).

The rearrangement uses TRBV7-2 and TRBJ2-3; D perhaps matches TRBD1 (5 bases). Germline V gene lookup returns CDR1 SGHTA and CDR2 FQGNSA. This CDR3 comprises 17 residues. V shed 2 bases and J shed 0 bases, with 15 bases lying between them. In nucleotides, the CDR3 is TGTGCCAGCAGCTTAAGGGGTGTGATTGGGAGCACAGATACGCAGTATTTT. This gives the protein CASSLRGVIGSTDTQYF.